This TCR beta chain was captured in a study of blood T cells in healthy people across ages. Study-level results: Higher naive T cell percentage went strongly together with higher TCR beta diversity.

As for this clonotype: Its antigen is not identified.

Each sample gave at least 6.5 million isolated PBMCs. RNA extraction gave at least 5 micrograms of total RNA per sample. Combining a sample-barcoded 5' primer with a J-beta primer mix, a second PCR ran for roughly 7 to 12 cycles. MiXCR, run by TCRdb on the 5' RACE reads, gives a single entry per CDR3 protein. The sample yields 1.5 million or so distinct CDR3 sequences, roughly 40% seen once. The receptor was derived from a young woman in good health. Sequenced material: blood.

The DNA of the CDR3 is TGTGCCAGCAGTTACAATGACGGCAGCTCTGGGGCCAACGTCCTGACTTTC. Its protein product is CASSYNDGSSGANVLTF. The chain carries TRBV6-5 and TRBJ2-6; D is unresolved. Trimming took 2 bases from V and 0 from J, leaving 11 bases between them. Germline V gene data show CDR1 as MNHEY and CDR2 as SVGAGI. This CDR3 is 17 amino acids long.